This T cell receptor beta chain was sequenced for a study of Ad26.COV2.S vaccination and SARS-CoV-2 variants. Study-level background: Donor was one of the participants in the Ad26.COV2.S arm of the COV1001 trial. Ad26.COV2.S shots went into the muscle once or twice, 56 days apart.

The repertoire was sequenced with immunoSEQ multiplex PCR; TCRdb's copy has only in-frame clones and lacks some. The sample shows some 450,000 clones, around 90% of them seen only once. The CDR3 spans 13 residues. V lost 3 bases to trimming and J lost 8 bases, with 13 bases between them. Germline loops: CDR1 MDHEN, CDR2 SYDVKM. Of note for this clone: Its antigen remains unidentified.

Indicated treatment: 15 to 20 received Ad26.COV2.S at low or high dose, single or two shots; a few received placebo; per-sample allocation not given. Repertoires come from day 63 after the first vaccine or placebo injection. The study, taken as a whole, reports: It was found that vaccine and placebo recipients had similar non-spike TCR breadth. Measures of TCR breadth and depth may have fallen short of total T cell responses.

The TCR sequence derives from a person between 18 and 59 years old who received the Ad26.COV2.S COVID-19 vaccine or a placebo. Sequencing used peripheral blood, obtained in a trial of Ad26.COV2.S vaccine versus placebo. The chain employs TRBV28 and TRBJ1-2; a weak D match, TRBD1 (5 bases). CDR3 sequence: CASSFRGGDGYTF. The CDR3 region has the DNA TGTGCCAGCAGTTTCCGTGGGGGGGACGGCTACACCTTC.